These 20 T cell receptor beta chains originate from one sample sequenced in a study of cytomegalovirus exposure and HLA in healthy donors. 13 Jbeta primers and 60 Vbeta primers were used for the PCR. Repertoires were generated with immunoSEQ multiplex PCR, while TCRdb's copy carries only in-frame clones and drops some. The repertoire table contains around 88,000 clones. Sequencing input: PBMCs. The receptor set was obtained from a girl between 10 and 17 years old in good health and CMV-seropositive.

V is TRBV4-1 and J is TRBJ2-5; 10 bases are shared with TRBD2. The CDR3 runs to 17 residues. With V trimmed by 4 bases and J by 2 bases, 10 bases remained unmatched. Looked up from germline, CDR1 is MGHRA and CDR2 is YSYEKL. The CDR3, as DNA: TGCGCCAGCAGCCCCCGGGCTAGCGGGGGCCTACAAGAGACCCAGTACTTC. Amino acids: CASSPRASGGLQETQYF.

As for this clone: The junction differs from germline at one of its ends, possibly a read error. The chain couples TRBV7-9 to TRBJ2-5; D gene ambiguous. The germline V gene encodes CDR1 SEHNR and CDR2 FQNEAQ (reference sequence). The CDR3 totals 13 residues. The CDR3 bases are TGTGCCAGCACTATGACTCCCCAACAGACCCAGTACTTC. This translates into CASTMTPQQTQYF.

The gene calls are TRBV13 and TRBJ1-1; possible D gene TRBD1, 6 bases. CDR3 size: 16 residues. Trimming took off 1 base at V and 0 bases at J, with 12 bases between the two ends. Germline V gene lookup returns CDR1 PRHDT and CDR2 FYEKMQ (reference sequence). The CDR3 DNA sequence: TGTGCCAGCAGCTTAGCCCCAGGACAGTTGAACACTGAAGCTTTCTTT. Its translation: CASSLAPGQLNTEAFF.

This chain links TRBV28 with TRBJ1-4, with TRBD1 identical over 9 bases. The trim removed 4 bases at V and 7 bases at J, leaving 7 bases unmatched. The CDR3 covers 15 residues. In germline, CDR1 is MDHEN, CDR2 SYDVKM. This CDR3 is CASSSIQGAREKLFF. In DNA, the CDR3 is TGTGCCAGCAGTTCAATACAGGGGGCGCGTGAAAAACTGTTTTTT.

V is TRBV4-1 and J is TRBJ2-7; 9 bases are a match to TRBD1. The ends lost 3 bases at V and 3 bases at J; junction bases unmatched: 3. Germline loops: CDR1 MGHRA, CDR2 YSYEKL. The CDR3 contains 14 residues. The chain's CDR3 is CASSQATGGYEQYV. In DNA form, the CDR3 reads TGCGCCAGCAGCCAGGCGACAGGGGGCTACGAGCAGTACGTC.

The V gene is TRBV5-6, the J gene TRBJ1-2, with 8 bases fitting TRBD1. Trimming removed 0 bases from V and 8 bases from J; junction bases left unmatched: 6. Germline loops: CDR1 SGHDT, CDR2 YYEEEE. This CDR3 region has 14 residues. Here the CDR3 reads CASSLAQGAGGYTF. CDR3 DNA: TGTGCCAGCAGCTTGGCCCAGGGGGCGGGGGGCTACACCTTC. Supplemented by reference TRBV5-6 and TRBJ1-2, the full variable domain reads DAGVTQSPTHLIKTRGQQVTLRCSPKSGHDTVSWYQQALGQGPQFIFQYYEEEERQRGNFPDRFSGHQFPNYSSELNVNALLLGDSALYLCASSLAQGAGGYTFGSGTRLTVV.

In regard to this clone: One end of the junction fails to match germline, which may point to a read error. The CDR3 sequence: CTVDMSGYGYTF. In nucleotides, the CDR3 is TGCACCGTTGACATGAGCGGGTATGGCTACACCTTC. V is TRBV29-1 and J is TRBJ1-2; D gene uncertain. The CDR3 consists of 12 residues. The germline V gene has CDR1 SQVTM and CDR2 ANQGSEA.

The chain recombines TRBV6-1 with TRBJ1-1; a weak D match, TRBD1 (5 bases). Germline V gene data show CDR1 as MNHNS and CDR2 as SASEGT. V was clipped by 5 bases and J by 3 bases, with 10 bases between them. The CDR3 length is 13 residues. As DNA, the CDR3 is TGTGCCAGCAGTACACAGACAGACACTGAAGCTTTCTTT. Amino acid sequence: CASSTQTDTEAFF.

The V gene is TRBV9, the J gene TRBJ1-2; no clear D gene. The CDR3 runs 15 residues. CDR1 and CDR2 (germline): SGDLS, YYNGEE. V was clipped by 4 bases and J by 4 bases, with 17 bases between them. The CDR3 reads CASSPRVFGSYGYTF. As DNA, the CDR3 is TGTGCCAGCAGCCCCCGCGTTTTTGGTTCCTATGGCTACACCTTC.

This chain connects TRBV6-5 to TRBJ2-7, with D possibly matching TRBD1 (5 bases). Trimming pared 0 bases from V and 0 bases from J, leaving 12 bases between. This CDR3 is built from 16 residues. Germline CDR1 and CDR2: MNHEY and SVGAGI. The CDR3 DNA follows: TGTGCCAGCAGTTACTCGCCAAGTGGGGCCTCCTACGAGCAGTACTTC. Translation gives CASSYSPSGASYEQYF.

J is TRBJ2-1 and V is TRBV5-1, with 14 bases aligning to TRBD2. The germline gives CDR1 SGHRS, CDR2 YFSETQ. The CDR3 loop spans 19 amino acids. Trimming cost V 3 bases and J 0 bases; bases outside gene matches: 8. The CDR3 nucleotides read TGCGCCAGCAGCTCAACCGGGACTAGCGGGGGCCGCTCCTACAATGAGCAGTTCTTC. This gives the protein CASSSTGTSGGRSYNEQFF.

The rearrangement uses TRBV4-2 and TRBJ2-5; 10 bases align to TRBD2. V gave up 4 bases and J gave up 5 bases; unmatched junction bases: 13. The CDR3 has 17 amino acids. CDR1 and CDR2 (germline): LGHNA, YNFKEQ. As DNA, the CDR3 is TGTGCCAGCAGCCCGATCCCTACAGCGGGGGGGCAGGAGACCCAGTACTTC. It is translated as CASSPIPTAGGQETQYF.

The CDR3 loop reads CAWSVSYRSGLEETQYF. CDR3 nucleotides: TGTGCCTGGAGTGTATCTTACCGGTCGGGTTTGGAGGAGACCCAGTACTTC. The rearrangement joins TRBV30 to TRBJ2-5, with no clear D. The CDR3 sequence is 17 residues long. Trimming cost V 0 bases and J 5 bases, with 22 bases left between them. Germline CDR1 is GTSNPN and CDR2 is SVGIG (reference sequence).

This chain connects TRBV4-1 to TRBJ1-6; 8 bases are a match to TRBD1. Germline lookup yields CDR1 MGHRA and CDR2 YSYEKL. V was pared by 2 bases and J by 7 bases, with 13 bases of the junction left unmatched. This CDR3 has 18 residues. The CDR3 DNA is TGCGCCAGCAGCCAACCCACCTTGACAGGGGAGTTAAATTCACCCCTCCACTTT. This gives the protein CASSQPTLTGELNSPLHF.

The chain uses TRBV5-1 and TRBJ2-3; 7 nucleotides align to TRBD1. The germline V gene has CDR1 SGHRS and CDR2 YFSETQ. The ends lost 6 bases at V and 0 bases at J; junction bases unmatched: 10. The CDR3 is made up of 16 amino acids. CDR3 residues: CASTGGANPSTDTQYF. CDR3 in DNA: TGCGCCAGCACAGGGGGAGCGAACCCTAGCACAGATACGCAGTATTTT.

The chain has TRBV19 and TRBJ1-1; 7 nucleotides agree with TRBD1. Per the germline V gene, CDR1 is LNHDA and CDR2 is SQIVND (reference sequence). The V and J ends lost 9 bases and 11 bases, in that order; junction bases with no gene match: 6. The CDR3 consists of 10 residues. CDR3 nucleotide sequence: TGTGCCAGCAAAGACAGGGAGGCTTTCTTT. This encodes CASKDREAFF.

The CDR3 DNA sequence: TGTGCCAGCAGTGCGCAGGGCCTCTCTGGAAACACCATATATTTT. Protein sequence: CASSAQGLSGNTIYF. The chain carries TRBV2 and TRBJ1-3, with a possible D match to TRBD1 (5 bases). The CDR3 length is 15 residues. V dropped 4 bases and J dropped 0 bases, with 10 bases sitting between them. CDR1 and CDR2 (germline): SNHLY, FYNNEI. Full variable domain (missing parts from reference TRBV2 and TRBJ1-3): EPEVTQTPSHQVTQMGQEVILRCVPISNHLYFYWYRQILGQKVEFLVSFYNNEISEKSEIFDDQFSVERPDGSNFTLKIRSTKLEDSAMYFCASSAQGLSGNTIYFGEGSWLTVV.

The gene calls are TRBV4-1 and TRBJ2-1; TRBD1 matches at 9 bases. Germline assignment: CDR1 MGHRA and CDR2 YSYEKL. With 3 bases clipped from V and 8 bases from J, the junction kept 8 bases outside the gene matches. The CDR3 is 15 amino acids. The CDR3 DNA reads as TGCGCCAGCAGCCACCCGGGACAGGGAACATATGAGCAGTTCTTC. Protein sequence: CASSHPGQGTYEQFF.

The chain links TRBV6-5 to TRBJ1-5, with 9 bases lining up with TRBD1. Trimming at V came to 5 bases and at J to 3 bases, leaving 5 bases not matched to a gene. The V gene's germline CDR1 is MNHEY and CDR2 SVGAGI. The CDR3 contains 15 residues. The CDR3 spells CASSTTGGYNQPQHF. The CDR3 nucleotides are TGTGCCAGCAGTACGACAGGGGGGTACAATCAGCCCCAGCATTTT.

The chain employs TRBV4-3 and TRBJ1-6; D gene ambiguous. Germline-derived CDR1 and CDR2 are LGHNA and YSLEER. This CDR3 spans 13 amino acids. V lost 0 bases and J lost 9, with 6 bases in between. The CDR3 loop is CASSQDNFSPLHF. In DNA form, the CDR3 reads TGCGCCAGCAGCCAAGACAACTTTTCACCCCTCCACTTT.